One sample yielded the 2 T cell receptor beta chains listed below, sequenced in a study of cytomegalovirus exposure and HLA in healthy donors. A multiplex PCR was run with 60 Vbeta primers and 13 Jbeta primers. Clones were sequenced by immunoSEQ multiplex PCR, and TCRdb holds only the in-frame ones, with some missing. The table for this sample gives some 150,000 clones. The material sequenced was PBMCs. Every receptor here comes from a woman aged 18-35 years in good health and CMV-seropositive.

The gene calls are TRBV15 and TRBJ1-1; unclear D gene. This CDR3 spans 15 amino acids. Germline lookup yields CDR1 LNHNV and CDR2 YYDKDF (reference sequence). V lost 5 bases and J 7 bases, leaving 20 bases between the germline ends. The CDR3 nucleotides read TGTGCCACCAGCCGTCCTGACCCACGACGGGGTGAAGCTTTCTTT. Translation: CATSRPDPRRGEAFF.

The chain recombines TRBV18 with TRBJ1-1; D call uncertain. CDR3 length equals 12 residues. Between the trimmed V and J ends, which lost 5 bases and 3 bases, there was a span of 7 bases. The germline V gene has CDR1 KGHSH and CDR2 LQKENI. CDR3 sequence reads: CASSTRDTEAFF. CDR3 bases: TGTGCCAGCTCAACTCGGGACACTGAAGCTTTCTTT.